This entry concerns a single T cell receptor (beta chain). Its cognate antigen is unknown. These data originate in a study of T-cell memory formation after mild COVID-19. Looking at the study overall: Clusters of TCRs were largely donor specific. Study conclusions and caveats: Among contracting clones, CD4+ were mainly CM/EM and CD8+ enriched in EMRA. There were some responding clones in pre-infection memory, which suggested that cross-reactive memory had joined.

Germline CDR1 and CDR2: SGHTA and FQGNSA. V lost 5 bases, J lost 4 bases, and 22 bases lay in between. The CDR3 length is 17 residues. TCRdb redid the calling of the 5' RACE reads with MiXCR, one entry per CDR3 protein. The sample includes about 190,000 distinct CDR3 sequences, approximately 10% seen only once; the top ten take 3%. Sample: PBMCs or a T cell subset sorted from them (not recorded which). The TCR originated in a man aged 18 to 35 who had mild COVID-19 (a few samples of this study predate the infection). Cell type and time point are not known. The chain couples TRBV7-2 to TRBJ2-3, with D perhaps given as TRBD1 or TRBD2 (7 bases each). The CDR3 reads CASSGQGGPRVADTQYF. The CDR3 bases are TGTGCCAGCAGCGGCCAGGGGGGGCCGAGGGTGGCAGATACGCAGTATTTT.